These T cell receptor beta chains were read from a single sample in a study of T-cell memory formation after mild COVID-19. TCRdb re-called the 5' RACE reads with MiXCR, one entry per CDR3 protein. The table lists about 320,000 distinct CDR3 sequences, roughly an eighth of them singletons, with 21% in the top ten. Sequenced: PBMCs or a T cell subset sorted from them (not recorded which). The receptor source for this set is a man aged 18 to 30 who had mild COVID-19 (a few samples of this study predate the infection). Cell type and time point are not known. Each CDR3 is given with its conserved first and last residue. D genes are given only for firm matches. Rows may omit the clone size; those that give it use once, few, many or a size class.

>few|TRBV7-3|TRBJ1-4|NA
TGTGCCAGCTCGGACCTTCCGGGGGAAAAACTGTTTTTT
CASSDLPGEKLFF
>NA|TRBV5-5|TRBJ1-3|NA
TGTGCCAGCAGCTTGGGGGTATTGGGAAACACCATATATTTT
CASSLGVLGNTIYF
>NA|TRBV5-1|TRBJ1-2|TRBD1
TGCGCCAGCAGCGAGGGACAGACTTATGGCTACACCTTC
CASSEGQTYGYTF
>NA|TRBV6-1|TRBJ2-3|NA
TGTGCCAGCAGTGAATGGGAAGGAGATACGCAGTATTTT
CASSEWEGDTQYF
>NA|TRBV9|TRBJ2-2|NA
TGTGCCAGCAGCGTAGGTAACACCGGGGAGCTGTTTTTT
CASSVGNTGELFF
>NA|TRBV2|TRBJ2-3|NA
TGTGCCAGCGGTTGGAGGGGAGACAGAAGCACAGATACGCAGTATTTT
CASGWRGDRSTDTQYF
>few|TRBV20-1|TRBJ2-1|TRBD2
TGCAGTGCTAGAGGCCTAGCGGCCCCCTACAATGAGCAGTTCTTC
CSARGLAAPYNEQFF
>NA|TRBV28|TRBJ2-1|NA
TGTGCCAGCAGAAGGGAGCTCTCCTACAATGAGCAGTTCTTC
CASRRELSYNEQFF
>once|TRBV20-1|TRBJ1-5|TRBD1
TGCAGTGTCGGGCAGGGGGTCAATCAGCCCCAGCATTTT
CSVGQGVNQPQHF
>NA|TRBV7-2|TRBJ1-6|TRBD1
TGTGCCAGCAGCCTCGACAGGGGGTCTTCACCCCTCCACTTT
CASSLDRGSSPLHF
>NA|TRBV7-9|TRBJ1-4|NA
TGTGCCAGCAGCTCCCGACAGAGGCCAACTAATGAAAAACTGTTTTTT
CASSSRQRPTNEKLFF
>many|TRBV5-1|TRBJ2-7|NA
TGCGCCAGCAGCTCGACAAGTTCCTACGAGCAGTACTTC
CASSSTSSYEQYF
>many|TRBV7-9|TRBJ1-4|NA
TGTGCCAGCAGCTCACGGGCTGAAAAACTGTTTTTT
CASSSRAEKLFF
>few|TRBV5-1|TRBJ1-5|TRBD1
TGCGCCAGCAGCCAACAGGGGGCTTGGAATCAGCCCCAGCATTTT
CASSQQGAWNQPQHF
>NA|TRBV30|TRBJ2-1|TRBD2
TGTGCCTGGAGGAAACTATTGGGACTAGCGGGGAGCAATGAGCAGTTCTTC
CAWRKLLGLAGSNEQFF
>few|TRBV18|TRBJ2-7|NA
TGTGCCAGCCACGGTTTATGGGCAGGGGTCTACGAGCAGTACTTC
CASHGLWAGVYEQYF
>NA|TRBV20-1|TRBJ1-5|NA
TGCAGTGCTAGAGGTCCCCGGACAGAGGGCAATCAGCCCCAGCATTTT
CSARGPRTEGNQPQHF
>NA|TRBV7-9|TRBJ2-2|TRBD2
TGTGCCAGCAGCTTAGAAAAAGTTACTAGCGTGAACACCGGGGAGCTGTTTTTT
CASSLEKVTSVNTGELFF
>NA|TRBV5-1|TRBJ2-1|NA
TGCGCCAGCAGCTTGGCCCGGAGGGTGTACAATGAGCAGTTCTTC
CASSLARRVYNEQFF
>NA|TRBV5-1|TRBJ2-5|NA
TGCGCCAGCAGCAGCGGGACAGAACAAGAGAGCCAGTACTTC
CASSSGTEQESQYF
>NA|TRBV6-2/TRBV6-3|TRBJ2-2|TRBD2
TGTGCCAGCAGTAACACACCCCCGGGAGGGCCCGGGGAGCTGTTTTTT
CASSNTPPGGPGELFF
>NA|TRBV4-1|TRBJ2-1|NA
TGCGCCAGCCGGTCTCCAGCGGGCCCCTACAATGAGCAGTTCTTC
CASRSPAGPYNEQFF
>few|TRBV12-3/TRBV12-4|TRBJ1-1|TRBD1
TGTGCCAGCAGACCACAGGGGGTCCCCACTGAAGCTTTCTTT
CASRPQGVPTEAFF
>few|TRBV6-2/TRBV6-3|TRBJ1-1|NA
TGTGCCACCAGGGGTATGAACACTGAAGCTTTCTTT
CATRGMNTEAFF
>many|TRBV7-2|TRBJ2-5|NA
TGTGCCAGCAGCCTCCCCTGGGCAGGGATGGGAGAGACCCAGTACTTC
CASSLPWAGMGETQYF
>few|TRBV7-2|TRBJ2-1|TRBD2
TGTGCCAGCAGCTTCCTAGCGGGGGGGAATAATGAGCAGTTCTTC
CASSFLAGGNNEQFF
>NA|TRBV29-1|TRBJ2-5|NA
TGCAGCGTTGTTTGGGCAGCCCCACAAGAGACCCAGTACTTC
CSVVWAAPQETQYF
>many|TRBV24-1|TRBJ1-5|TRBD1
TGTGCCACCAGTGTTACAGGGGCGCCTAATCAGCCCCAGCATTTT
CATSVTGAPNQPQHF
>few|TRBV6-1|TRBJ2-1|NA
TGTGCCATCACAGGGTATGCAGTTTATGATGAGCAGTTCTTC
CAITGYAVYDEQFF
>NA|TRBV3-1|TRBJ2-5|NA
TGTGCCAGCAGCCAAAGTTTCTGGGGGCGGGAGACCCAGTACTTC
CASSQSFWGRETQYF
>few|TRBV20-1|TRBJ2-7|NA
TGCAGTGCTAGAAGCCTTGACGGAGGCTACGAGCAGTACTTC
CSARSLDGGYEQYF
>NA|TRBV7-9|TRBJ2-5|NA
TGTGCCAGCAGCTCAAGGAGGGGGCCGGAGACCCAGTACTTC
CASSSRRGPETQYF
>NA|TRBV20-1|TRBJ2-3|NA
TGCAGTGCTCACTGGGATGGAACGGATACGCAGTATTTT
CSAHWDGTDTQYF
>NA|TRBV10-2|TRBJ2-3|NA
TGCGCCAGCAGTGAGTCGGGGGTGGGAACGCAGTATTTT
CASSESGVGTQYF
>NA|TRBV7-2|TRBJ2-5|NA
TGTGCCAGCAGCTTCGAGGGGTTTTGGTCTCACGAGACCCAGTACTTC
CASSFEGFWSHETQYF
>few|TRBV4-1|TRBJ2-6|NA
TGCGCCAGCAGCCAGGCAGGGCTTGGGGCCAACGTCCTGACTTTC
CASSQAGLGANVLTF
>NA|TRBV24-1|TRBJ2-1|TRBD2
TGTGCCACCAGTGAGGCTCTAGCGGGAAGTCTGGACAATGAGCAGTTCTTC
CATSEALAGSLDNEQFF
>NA|TRBV5-1|TRBJ1-4|NA
TGCGCCAGCAGCTTAGACAGTACTAATGAAAAACTGTTTTTT
CASSLDSTNEKLFF
>NA|TRBV9|TRBJ2-2|NA
TGTGCCAGCAACGTGGGGCAGACGAACACCGGGGAGCTGTTTTTT
CASNVGQTNTGELFF
>few|TRBV2|TRBJ2-3|TRBD2
TGTGCCAGCACCCTACTAGCGGAGGGGACAGATACGCAGTATTTT
CASTLLAEGTDTQYF
>NA|TRBV7-9|TRBJ2-5|NA
TGTGCCAGCAGCTCCAGGGTACAAGAGACCCAGTACTTC
CASSSRVQETQYF
>few|TRBV29-1|TRBJ2-2|TRBD2
TGCAGCATCCAAAGGGAGGCGGGGGGCTTAGACACCGGGGAGCTGTTTTTT
CSIQREAGGLDTGELFF
>few|TRBV4-1|TRBJ2-2|NA
TGCGCCAGCAGCCGGTTTGGCAGTTCACCTACACCGAACACCGGGGAGCTGTTTTTT
CASSRFGSSPTPNTGELFF
>NA|TRBV6-5|TRBJ2-5|TRBD2
TGTGCCAGCAGACTAGCGGGGGTGTCCGAGACCCAGTACTTC
CASRLAGVSETQYF
>NA|TRBV14|TRBJ1-4|NA
TGTGCCAGCAGCTTCGGGAATGAAAAACTGTTTTTT
CASSFGNEKLFF
>NA|TRBV4-1|TRBJ2-3|NA
TGCGCCAGCAGCCAAGATTGGGTTACAGATACGCAGTATTTT
CASSQDWVTDTQYF
>few|TRBV19|TRBJ2-2|NA
TGTGCCAGTAGTCCCCAGGTAGCCGGGGAGCTGTTTTTT
CASSPQVAGELFF
>few|TRBV5-1|TRBJ2-4|TRBD1
TGCGCCAGCAGCTATGACAGGGACAAAAACATTCAGTACTTC
CASSYDRDKNIQYF
>once|TRBV10-3|TRBJ2-3|TRBD1
TGTGCCATCAGTGAGACAGACAGGGGGGGCACAGATACGCAGTATTTT
CAISETDRGGTDTQYF
>few|TRBV6-6|TRBJ2-1|TRBD2
TGTGCCAGCAGTTTTAGCGGGGCAGCTTACAATGAGCAGTTCTTC
CASSFSGAAYNEQFF
>few|TRBV7-9|TRBJ2-7|TRBD1
TGTGCCAGCAGCGATAGGGACAGTTTTTACGAGCAGTACTTC
CASSDRDSFYEQYF
>NA|TRBV4-2|TRBJ1-2|TRBD1
TGTGCCAGCAGCCGAGACAGGGCCTATGGCTACACCTTC
CASSRDRAYGYTF
>NA|TRBV9|TRBJ1-1|NA
TGTGCCAGCAGCGTAAACCCCGCGGGGGACACTGAAGCTTTCTTT
CASSVNPAGDTEAFF
>NA|TRBV9|TRBJ2-1|NA
TGTGCCAGCAGCGCCCCGACTGGGAGCTCCTACAATGAGCAGTTCTTC
CASSAPTGSSYNEQFF
>few|TRBV7-7|TRBJ2-2|TRBD2
TGTGCTAGCAGCATGACTAGCGGGGGGCCAAGTAACACCGGGGAGCTGTTTTTT
CASSMTSGGPSNTGELFF
>NA|TRBV4-1|TRBJ1-2|NA
TGCGCCAGCAGCCAAGTCGGACAAAGGTACTTC
CASSQVGQRYF
>NA|TRBV7-9|TRBJ2-7|NA
TGTGCCAGCAGTATCGACCTAAGGACCAACGAGCAGTACTTC
CASSIDLRTNEQYF
>few|TRBV3-1|TRBJ2-1|NA
TGTGCCAGCAGCCATGGCGGACGGCACTCCTACAATGAGCAGTTCTTC
CASSHGGRHSYNEQFF
>NA|TRBV2|TRBJ2-6|NA
TGTGCCAGCCTTCCGACCGCCTCTGGGGCCAACGTCCTGACTTTC
CASLPTASGANVLTF
>NA|TRBV5-1|TRBJ2-5|NA
TGCGCCAGCAGCACCTCTCCGACAGGCATGGGGGAGACCCAGTACTTC
CASSTSPTGMGETQYF